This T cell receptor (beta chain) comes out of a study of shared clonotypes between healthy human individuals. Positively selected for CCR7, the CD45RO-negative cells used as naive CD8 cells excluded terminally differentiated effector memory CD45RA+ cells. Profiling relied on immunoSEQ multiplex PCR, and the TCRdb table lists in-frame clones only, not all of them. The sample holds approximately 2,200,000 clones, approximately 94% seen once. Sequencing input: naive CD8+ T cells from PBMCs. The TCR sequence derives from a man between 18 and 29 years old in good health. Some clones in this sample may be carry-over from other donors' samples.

The DNA of the CDR3 is TGTGCCTGGAACAGAGGACAGGGTCCAGATACGCAGTATTTT. The encoded protein is CAWNRGQGPDTQYF. The rearrangement uses TRBV30 and TRBJ2-3; TRBD1 agrees at 8 bases. Germline-derived CDR1 and CDR2 are GTSNPN and SVGIG (reference sequence). The CDR3 covers 14 residues. Trimming took 4 bases from V and 4 from J; bases not matched to a gene: 7.